Shown below are 13 T cell receptor beta chains from a single sample sequenced in a study of blood T cells in healthy people across ages. Together with a sample-barcoded 5' primer, a J-beta primer mix was included in a second PCR lasting about 7 to 11 cycles. MiXCR was run by TCRdb on the 5' RACE reads, yielding one entry per CDR3 protein. The repertoire holds about 1.6 million distinct CDR3 sequences, with approximately 32% as singletons. Sequenced sample: blood. These TCRs come from a woman in her twenties or thirties in good health.

CDR3: CASSQLGATGELFF. CDR3 DNA: TGTGCCAGCAGCCAACTGGGAGCCACGGGGGAGCTGTTTTTT. The chain employs TRBV3-1 and TRBJ2-2, with D possibly being TRBD2 (5 bases). CDR3 length: 14 residues. The germline V gene has CDR1 LGHDT and CDR2 YNNKEL (reference sequence). Deletions cut 2 bases from V and 8 bases from J, with 12 bases between.

The rearrangement uses TRBV20-1 and TRBJ1-1; 8 bases match TRBD1. There are 14 residues in the CDR3. V was clipped by 8 bases and J by 1 base; unmatched bases: 9. Germline V lookup: CDR1 DFQATT, CDR2 SNEGSKA (reference sequence). The CDR3 sequence: CSPRRTGRNTEAFF. The CDR3 DNA reads as TGCAGTCCTCGAAGGACAGGGAGGAACACTGAAGCTTTCTTT.

This chain joins TRBV11-2 and TRBJ1-1; D remains unclear. This CDR3 region has 14 residues. Germline V gene data show CDR1 as SGHAT and CDR2 as FQNNGV. V was clipped by 5 bases and J by 6 bases, with 16 bases between them. The CDR3 sequence: CASSPLSGKPEAFF. The DNA of the CDR3 is TGTGCCAGCAGCCCACTATCTGGTAAGCCTGAAGCTTTCTTT. Filled out from reference TRBV11-2 and TRBJ1-1, the complete variable domain reads EAGVAQSPRYKIIEKRQSVAFWCNPISGHATLYWYQQILGQGPKLLIQFQNNGVVDDSQLPKDRFSAERLKGVDSTLKIQPAKLEDSAVYLCASSPLSGKPEAFFGQGTRLTVV.

The rearrangement joins TRBV6-5 to TRBJ2-5; 7 bases agree with TRBD1. The CDR3 is 15 residues long. Germline assignment: CDR1 MNHEY and CDR2 SVGAGI. The V gene end was trimmed by 6 bases and the J gene end by 6 bases; junction bases not matched to a gene: 13. In DNA, the CDR3 is TGTGCCAGCAGAGCTTACAGGGGAAGTCGGCAGACCCAGTACTTC. Amino acid sequence: CASRAYRGSRQTQYF.

This clonotype was observed a handful of times. The rearrangement joins TRBV25-1 to TRBJ2-3; 12 bases fit TRBD2. The J segment lost 1 base and the V segment lost 6 bases, leaving 8 bases of the junction unmatched. The CDR3 covers 17 residues. Germline V CDR1 and CDR2: MGHDK, SYGVNS. CDR3 DNA: TGTGCCAGCAGAGAAGGAGGACTAGCGGGACGCACAGATACGCAGTATTTT. Its protein product is CASREGGLAGRTDTQYF.

The chain employs TRBV12-3 or TRBV12-4 and TRBJ2-5; the match to TRBD1 covers 8 bases. V dropped 7 bases and J dropped 7; count of bases not matched to a gene: 8. This CDR3 region has 13 residues. CDR3: CASILTGERTQYF. CDR3 sequence (DNA): TGTGCCAGCATATTGACAGGGGAGAGGACCCAGTACTTC.

There are a few counts of this clonotype. The chain recombines TRBV7-8 with TRBJ1-2; D ambiguous. Germline loops: CDR1 SGHVS, CDR2 FQNEAQ. The CDR3 is 16 residues long. Trimming removed 5 bases from V and 4 bases from J, with 20 bases in between. CDR3 loop: CASSPPETDQAYGYTF. In nucleotides, the CDR3 is TGTGCCAGCAGCCCCCCGGAGACCGACCAGGCCTATGGCTACACCTTC.

This clonotype was counted ten times or more. The rearrangement links TRBV7-2 to TRBJ2-4; 7 bases line up with TRBD2. Trimming at V came to 1 base and at J to 0 bases, leaving 3 bases not matched to a gene. CDR3 length: 16 residues. Looked up from germline, CDR1 is SGHTA and CDR2 is FQGNSA. CDR3 amino acids: CASSLVAGVAKNIQYF. The CDR3 DNA reads TGTGCCAGCAGCTTAGTCGCGGGAGTAGCCAAAAACATTCAGTACTTC. Complete variable domain (other parts from reference TRBV7-2 and TRBJ2-4): GAGVSQSPSNKVTEKGKDVELRCDPISGHTALYWYRQSLGQGLEFLIYFQGNSAPDKSGLPSDRFSAERTGGSVSTLTIQRTQQEDSAVYLCASSLVAGVAKNIQYFGAGTRLSVL.

This clonotype was seen more than once but under ten times. V is TRBV6-1 and J is TRBJ2-7; TRBD2 aligns across 12 bases. With V trimmed by 6 bases and J by 2 bases, 17 bases remained unmatched. This CDR3 has 19 residues. The V gene's germline CDR1 is MNHNS and CDR2 SASEGT. This CDR3 is CASSSLRLAGGTPPYEQYF. The CDR3 DNA reads TGTGCCAGCAGCTCCCTCCGGCTAGCGGGAGGGACCCCTCCCTACGAGCAGTACTTC.

In its sample, this clonotype was seen a few times. The rearrangement uses TRBV11-2 and TRBJ1-5; tentative D call: TRBD1 (6 bases). V was pared by 8 bases and J by 2 bases, with 19 bases between. CDR3 length equals 16 residues. Germline CDR1 SGHAT, CDR2 FQNNGV. DNA of the CDR3: TGTGCCAGCGCGCGCTGGGGGGGGCCGGGCAATCAGCCCCAGCATTTT. As protein: CASARWGGPGNQPQHF.

This clonotype was picked up a small number of times. The chain couples TRBV12-3 or TRBV12-4 to TRBJ1-2, with unresolved D. V lost 6 bases, J lost 8 bases, and 25 bases lay in between. The CDR3 extends over 16 amino acids. CDR3 protein: CASSPSPLIHNGGYTF. The CDR3 region has the DNA TGTGCCAGCAGCCCATCACCGCTCATACATAACGGGGGCTACACCTTC.

This clonotype was seen a few times. The chain combines TRBV30 with TRBJ2-3; the match to TRBD2 covers 7 bases. The germline V gene encodes CDR1 GTSNPN and CDR2 SVGIG (reference sequence). This CDR3 region has 14 residues. J was trimmed by 9 bases and V by 3 bases; bases with no gene match: 12. The CDR3 region has the DNA TGTGCCTGGAGGCCCGGGGGAGGGCCGGAGACGCAGTATTTT. Protein sequence: CAWRPGGGPETQYF.

The rearrangement joins TRBV5-1 to TRBJ1-1; a weak D match, TRBD1 (6 bases). This CDR3 is built from 13 residues. Trimming pared 5 bases from V and 2 bases from J, leaving 10 bases between. Germline V CDR1 and CDR2: SGHRS, YFSETQ. The CDR3 reads CASSGGANTEAFF. The CDR3 DNA follows: TGCGCCAGCAGTGGGGGGGCTAACACTGAAGCTTTCTTT.